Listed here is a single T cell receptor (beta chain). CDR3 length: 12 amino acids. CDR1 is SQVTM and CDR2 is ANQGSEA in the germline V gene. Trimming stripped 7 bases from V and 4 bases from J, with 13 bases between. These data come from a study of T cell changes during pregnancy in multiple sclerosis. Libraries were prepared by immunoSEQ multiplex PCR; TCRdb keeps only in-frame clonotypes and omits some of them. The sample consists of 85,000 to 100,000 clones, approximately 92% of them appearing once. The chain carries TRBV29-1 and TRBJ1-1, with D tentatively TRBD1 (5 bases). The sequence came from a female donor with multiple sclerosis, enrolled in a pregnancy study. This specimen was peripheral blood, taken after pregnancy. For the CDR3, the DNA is TGCAGCGCTCGAGGTAGGGGCACTGAAGCTTTCTTT. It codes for CSARGRGTEAFF. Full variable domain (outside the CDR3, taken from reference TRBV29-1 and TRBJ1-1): SAVISQKPSRDICQRGTSLTIQCQVDSQVTMMFWYRQQPGQSLTLIATANQGSEATYESGFVIDKFPISRPNLTFSTLTVSNMSPEDSSIYLCSARGRGTEAFFGQGTRLTVV.